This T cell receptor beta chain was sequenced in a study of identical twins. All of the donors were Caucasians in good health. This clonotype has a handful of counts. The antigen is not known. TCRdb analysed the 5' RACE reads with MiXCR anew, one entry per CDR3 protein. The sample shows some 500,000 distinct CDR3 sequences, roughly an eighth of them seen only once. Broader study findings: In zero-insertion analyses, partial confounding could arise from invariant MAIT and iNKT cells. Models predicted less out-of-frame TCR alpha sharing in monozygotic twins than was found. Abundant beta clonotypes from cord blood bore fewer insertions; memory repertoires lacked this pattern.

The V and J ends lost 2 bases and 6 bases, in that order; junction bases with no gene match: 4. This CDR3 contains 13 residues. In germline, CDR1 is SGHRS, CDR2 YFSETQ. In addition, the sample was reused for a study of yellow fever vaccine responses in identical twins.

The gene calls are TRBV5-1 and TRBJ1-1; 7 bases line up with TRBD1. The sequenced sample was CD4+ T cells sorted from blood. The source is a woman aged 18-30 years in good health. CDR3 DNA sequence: TGCGCCAGCAGCTTTACAGGGGACGCTGAAGCTTTCTTT. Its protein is CASSFTGDAEAFF.